The rows below give T cell receptor beta chains drawn from one sample of a study of CD8+CD57+ T cells in acquired aplastic anemia. TCRdb re-called the reads with MiXCR, one entry per CDR3 protein. Of fewer than 250,000 distinct CDR3 sequences listed, roughly 50% were seen once; the top ten hold about 20%. The material sequenced was sorted CD4+, CD8+, or CD8+CD57+ T cells (not recorded which) from PBMCs. The receptors derive from a human donor with aplastic anemia. CDR3s include the opening cysteine and the closing phenylalanine or tryptophan. Fields, in order: clone size, J gene, V gene, D gene, CDR3 DNA, CDR3 protein. The D gene is left open where the match is weak. Size tells how often a clone was seen (once, few, many) or the class of an expanded clone, and some rows leave it out.

clone_size: few
j_call: TRBJ1-1
v_call: TRBV5-5
d_call: TRBD1
cdr3_nt: TGTGCCAGCAACCAGGGGGGGAGCATGAACGCTGAAGCTTTCTTT
cdr3_aa: CASNQGGSMNAEAFF

clone_size: .
j_call: TRBJ1-4
v_call: TRBV2
d_call: .
cdr3_nt: TGTGCCAGCAGTGGGGACACGAATGAAAAACTGTTTTTT
cdr3_aa: CASSGDTNEKLFF

clone_size: .
j_call: TRBJ2-5
v_call: TRBV27
d_call: TRBD1
cdr3_nt: TGTGCCAGCAGTCTCACAGGGGTAGAGACCCAGTACTTC
cdr3_aa: CASSLTGVETQYF

clone_size: .
j_call: TRBJ2-7
v_call: TRBV19
d_call: .
cdr3_nt: TGTGCCAGTACCGGACGGAGCTCCTACGAGCAGTACTTC
cdr3_aa: CASTGRSSYEQYF

clone_size: .
j_call: TRBJ2-3
v_call: TRBV10-3
d_call: .
cdr3_nt: TGTGCCATCAGTGAGTCCTCTCTCACAGATACGCAGTATTTT
cdr3_aa: CAISESSLTDTQYF

clone_size: .
j_call: TRBJ2-5
v_call: TRBV15
d_call: .
cdr3_nt: TGTGCCACCAGCAGAGCGAGCCACGAGACCCAGTACTTC
cdr3_aa: CATSRASHETQYF

clone_size: .
j_call: TRBJ1-1
v_call: TRBV9
d_call: .
cdr3_nt: TGTGCCAGCAGCGACCCACAGGAGGGCACTGAAGCTTTCTTT
cdr3_aa: CASSDPQEGTEAFF

clone_size: .
j_call: TRBJ2-1
v_call: TRBV9
d_call: .
cdr3_nt: TGTGCCAGCAGCGTAGCTGCCGCCAATGAGCAGTTCTTC
cdr3_aa: CASSVAAANEQFF

clone_size: .
j_call: TRBJ2-3
v_call: TRBV7-8
d_call: .
cdr3_nt: TGTGCCAGCAGCTCAACCGGGGGGCAGGATACGCAGTATTTT
cdr3_aa: CASSSTGGQDTQYF

clone_size: few
j_call: TRBJ2-7
v_call: TRBV2
d_call: .
cdr3_nt: TGTGCCAGCAGGCCGGACGGGCAGTACTTC
cdr3_aa: CASRPDGQYF

clone_size: many
j_call: TRBJ1-6
v_call: TRBV5-8
d_call: .
cdr3_nt: TGTGCCAGCAGCTCACGGACAAATAATTCACCCCTCCACTTT
cdr3_aa: CASSSRTNNSPLHF

clone_size: many
j_call: TRBJ2-7
v_call: TRBV6-6
d_call: TRBD1
cdr3_nt: TGTGCCAGCACCTACAGGGGGGACTACGAGCAGTACTTC
cdr3_aa: CASTYRGDYEQYF

clone_size: many
j_call: TRBJ2-1
v_call: TRBV4-1
d_call: TRBD2
cdr3_nt: TGCGCCAGCAGCCAACCCGGGACTAGCCACAATGAGCAGTTCTTC
cdr3_aa: CASSQPGTSHNEQFF

clone_size: .
j_call: TRBJ2-1
v_call: TRBV7-2
d_call: TRBD2
cdr3_nt: TGTGCCAGCTTAACTAGCGGGAGCAATGAGCAGTTCTTC
cdr3_aa: CASLTSGSNEQFF

clone_size: many
j_call: TRBJ1-2
v_call: TRBV3-1
d_call: .
cdr3_nt: TGTGCCAGCAGCCAAGAGTCCAGGGGCGCTCGGGGCTACACCTTC
cdr3_aa: CASSQESRGARGYTF

clone_size: .
j_call: TRBJ2-6
v_call: TRBV7-9
d_call: .
cdr3_nt: TGTGCCAGCAGAAGAGGGCAGTACTCTGGGGCCAACGTCCTGACTTTC
cdr3_aa: CASRRGQYSGANVLTF

clone_size: .
j_call: TRBJ2-7
v_call: TRBV4-2
d_call: .
cdr3_nt: TGTGCCAGCAGCCAGGTGGCGGAACAGGGGAGGGGCGGGCAGTACTTC
cdr3_aa: CASSQVAEQGRGGQYF

clone_size: .
j_call: TRBJ2-5
v_call: TRBV15
d_call: .
cdr3_nt: TGTGCCACCAGCAGAGCGGGGGAGACCCAGTACTTC
cdr3_aa: CATSRAGETQYF

clone_size: .
j_call: TRBJ2-5
v_call: TRBV2
d_call: .
cdr3_nt: TGTGCCAGCAGTCGCGGCCTGGGGGAGACCCAGTACTTC
cdr3_aa: CASSRGLGETQYF

clone_size: .
j_call: TRBJ1-5
v_call: TRBV12-3/TRBV12-4
d_call: TRBD1
cdr3_nt: TGTGCCAGCACCGAGGGACAGTTTAGCAATCAGCCCCAGCATTTT
cdr3_aa: CASTEGQFSNQPQHF

clone_size: few
j_call: TRBJ2-3
v_call: TRBV9
d_call: .
cdr3_nt: TGTGCCAGCAGCCTAGTCCAGCCCAGCACAGATACGCAGTATTTT
cdr3_aa: CASSLVQPSTDTQYF

clone_size: few
j_call: TRBJ2-2
v_call: TRBV5-1
d_call: .
cdr3_nt: TGCGCCAGCAGCTTGGGGACTCTCGGCGGGGAGCTGTTTTTT
cdr3_aa: CASSLGTLGGELFF

clone_size: many
j_call: TRBJ2-3
v_call: TRBV5-8
d_call: TRBD2
cdr3_nt: TGTGCCAGCAGCCTAGCGGGGGGGCGGCGGGATACGCAGTATTTT
cdr3_aa: CASSLAGGRRDTQYF

clone_size: many
j_call: TRBJ2-7
v_call: TRBV5-1
d_call: .
cdr3_nt: TGCGCCAGCAGCTTAGGGTCAGAATCCTACGAGCAGTACTTC
cdr3_aa: CASSLGSESYEQYF

clone_size: .
j_call: TRBJ1-4
v_call: TRBV2
d_call: .
cdr3_nt: TGTGCCAGCATTGACCGACAGTTTAATGAAGAACTGTTTTTT
cdr3_aa: CASIDRQFNEELFF

clone_size: .
j_call: TRBJ2-3
v_call: TRBV20-1
d_call: .
cdr3_nt: TGCAGTGGGCTAAGGGGCACAGATACGCAGTATTTT
cdr3_aa: CSGLRGTDTQYF

clone_size: .
j_call: TRBJ1-1
v_call: TRBV10-3
d_call: .
cdr3_nt: TGTGCCATCAGTGAGAGAAAGGGTAGTGAAGCTTTCTTT
cdr3_aa: CAISERKGSEAFF

clone_size: many
j_call: TRBJ2-3
v_call: TRBV3-1
d_call: .
cdr3_nt: TGTGCCAGCAGCCAAGGCTTGGGGGGACACACAGATACGCAGTATTTT
cdr3_aa: CASSQGLGGHTDTQYF

clone_size: .
j_call: TRBJ2-3
v_call: TRBV19
d_call: .
cdr3_nt: TGTGCCAGTAGTAGGAGACTTGGGGATACGCAGTATTTT
cdr3_aa: CASSRRLGDTQYF

clone_size: .
j_call: TRBJ2-3
v_call: TRBV19
d_call: TRBD2
cdr3_nt: TGTGCCAGTAGTAGACTAGCGGGGGTGGTTACGCAGTATTTT
cdr3_aa: CASSRLAGVVTQYF

clone_size: few
j_call: TRBJ2-5
v_call: TRBV30
d_call: .
cdr3_nt: TGTGCCTGGAGTCTCCCTTATTCGGGTTATCAAGAGACCCAGTACTTC
cdr3_aa: CAWSLPYSGYQETQYF

clone_size: .
j_call: TRBJ2-4
v_call: TRBV14
d_call: .
cdr3_nt: TGTGCCAGCAGCCACATGATCGGGGAAATTGGCCTAGCCAAAAACATTCAGTACTTC
cdr3_aa: CASSHMIGEIGLAKNIQYF

clone_size: .
j_call: TRBJ1-6
v_call: TRBV20-1
d_call: TRBD1
cdr3_nt: TGCAGTGCTGAGACAGGGGCGAAAGGTTCACCCCTCCACTTT
cdr3_aa: CSAETGAKGSPLHF

clone_size: .
j_call: TRBJ2-5
v_call: TRBV6-5
d_call: .
cdr3_nt: TGTGCCAGCAGTTACATAGCAGACACCAGGGAGACCCAGTACTTC
cdr3_aa: CASSYIADTRETQYF

clone_size: .
j_call: TRBJ2-7
v_call: TRBV7-2
d_call: .
cdr3_nt: TGTGCCAGCAGCTTGGCGGGGTCCGGGGGGCAGTACTTC
cdr3_aa: CASSLAGSGGQYF

clone_size: .
j_call: TRBJ1-2
v_call: TRBV5-1
d_call: .
cdr3_nt: TGCGCCAGCACCGGGCTGGGGGGCGACTACACCTTC
cdr3_aa: CASTGLGGDYTF

clone_size: many
j_call: TRBJ1-3
v_call: TRBV19
d_call: .
cdr3_nt: TGTGCCAGTAGTACGCGGGACACCTCTGGAAACACCATATATTTT
cdr3_aa: CASSTRDTSGNTIYF

clone_size: .
j_call: TRBJ2-7
v_call: TRBV20-1
d_call: .
cdr3_nt: TGCAGTGCTAGTTCATTAACCGAGCAGTACTTC
cdr3_aa: CSASSLTEQYF

clone_size: .
j_call: TRBJ2-5
v_call: TRBV29-1
d_call: .
cdr3_nt: TGCAGCGTTTTTGGCACTCGGGAGACCCAGTACTTC
cdr3_aa: CSVFGTRETQYF

clone_size: many
j_call: TRBJ2-3
v_call: TRBV28
d_call: .
cdr3_nt: TGTGCCAGCAGTGAGAGTACGTACCCCACAGATACGCAGTATTTT
cdr3_aa: CASSESTYPTDTQYF

clone_size: many
j_call: TRBJ2-3
v_call: TRBV5-1
d_call: TRBD1
cdr3_nt: TGCGCCAGCAGCTTGGCCTCCGGGACAGATGGCACAGATACGCAGTATTTT
cdr3_aa: CASSLASGTDGTDTQYF

clone_size: many
j_call: TRBJ2-5
v_call: TRBV2
d_call: TRBD1
cdr3_nt: TGTGCCAGCAGGACAGGGTCGGTAACAGAGACCCAGTACTTC
cdr3_aa: CASRTGSVTETQYF

clone_size: many
j_call: TRBJ1-2
v_call: TRBV12-3/TRBV12-4
d_call: .
cdr3_nt: TGTGCCAGCAGTCCTACGGGAAACCCTCTCTATGGCTACACCTTC
cdr3_aa: CASSPTGNPLYGYTF

clone_size: few
j_call: TRBJ2-7
v_call: TRBV7-8
d_call: .
cdr3_nt: TGTGCCAGCAGCCAAACCTTACCGGGACTCACAGGCGAGCAGTACTTC
cdr3_aa: CASSQTLPGLTGEQYF

clone_size: .
j_call: TRBJ2-7
v_call: TRBV7-2
d_call: .
cdr3_nt: TGTGCCAGCAGCTACGCCCCGGGGATTTGGGAGCAGTACTTC
cdr3_aa: CASSYAPGIWEQYF

clone_size: many
j_call: TRBJ1-2
v_call: TRBV6-6
d_call: .
cdr3_nt: TGTGCCAGCAGCTTTGTGATCGGGCGCAATAACTATGGCTACACCTTC
cdr3_aa: CASSFVIGRNNYGYTF

clone_size: many
j_call: TRBJ1-5
v_call: TRBV12-3/TRBV12-4
d_call: .
cdr3_nt: TGTGCCAGCAGTTTGTCGAGCGCGCCCCAGCATTTT
cdr3_aa: CASSLSSAPQHF

clone_size: .
j_call: TRBJ2-3
v_call: TRBV20-1
d_call: .
cdr3_nt: TGCAGTGCTCCGGGCATCACAGATACGCAGTATTTT
cdr3_aa: CSAPGITDTQYF

clone_size: .
j_call: TRBJ2-3
v_call: TRBV19
d_call: .
cdr3_nt: TGTGCCAGTAGTATTGGAGTCACAGATACGCAGTATTTT
cdr3_aa: CASSIGVTDTQYF

clone_size: few
j_call: TRBJ2-7
v_call: TRBV19
d_call: .
cdr3_nt: TGTGCCAGTAGTCAACAGGGGGGGGGAAGCTACGAGCAGTACTTC
cdr3_aa: CASSQQGGGSYEQYF

clone_size: many
j_call: TRBJ2-1
v_call: TRBV12-3/TRBV12-4
d_call: .
cdr3_nt: TGTGCCAGCCAAGACTCCTACAATGAGCAGTTCTTC
cdr3_aa: CASQDSYNEQFF

clone_size: few
j_call: TRBJ2-1
v_call: TRBV6-5
d_call: .
cdr3_nt: TGTGCCAGCAGTTACCAGGAGCGGAGAGAGCAGTTCTTC
cdr3_aa: CASSYQERREQFF

clone_size: many
j_call: TRBJ1-1
v_call: TRBV11-3
d_call: .
cdr3_nt: TGTGCCAGCAGCTTATCCCCGGGGGCTGAAGCTTTCTTT
cdr3_aa: CASSLSPGAEAFF